This T cell receptor (beta chain) was obtained from a study of blood T cells in healthy people across ages. Germline loops: CDR1 SEHNR, CDR2 FQNEAQ (reference sequence). Germline trimming cut 4 bases from V and 4 bases from J; bases unmatched to any gene: 9. The CDR3 sequence is 15 residues long. Worth noting for this clonotype: Its specificity is unknown.

A J-beta primer mix and a sample-barcoded 5' primer were used in a second PCR of about 6 to 12 cycles. MiXCR was run by TCRdb on the 5' RACE reads, yielding one entry per CDR3 protein. The sample consists of 1.5 million to 2 million distinct CDR3 sequences, roughly 50% of them appearing once. Broader study findings: Higher naive T cell percentage went strongly together with higher TCR beta diversity. With unsorted PBMCs, a conclusive comparison of naive versus antigen-experienced cells was not possible.

The chain carries TRBV7-9 and TRBJ1-2; the match to TRBD1 covers 7 bases. This clonotype was obtained from a woman aged 35 to 49 in good health. Sequencing was performed on blood. The CDR3 DNA sequence: TGTGCCAGCAGCTCGGGACAGATTTTCGTCTATGGCTACACCTTC. As protein: CASSSGQIFVYGYTF.